Reported below is one TCR beta chain. This CDR3 fails to terminate in the conserved phenylalanine or tryptophan, so it likely reflects a read error. Patients with Susac syndrome showed fulfilment of recently defined diagnostic criteria for definite or probable disease. The data belong to a study of CD8 T cells in Susac syndrome. Study-level information: There were Susac syndrome patients who were therapy-naive at blood draw, others on corticosteroids, and others on intravenous immunoglobulin alone.

Random hexamers served to reverse transcribe roughly 0.5 to 1 ug RNA. Across 54 Vbeta and 13 Jbeta, TCR beta CDR3 was amplified with immunoSEQ multiplex PCR. TCRdb recomputed calls from the immunoSEQ multiplex PCR reads with MiXCR, one row per CDR3 protein. The sample carries hundreds of thousands of distinct CDR3 sequences, 90% to 96% recorded once. The sample consisted of CD4+ T cells from PBMCs. This TCR came from a human donor with Susac syndrome.

Here the CDR3 reads CASSQDPWETQYL. CDR3 DNA: TGTGCCAGCAGCCAAGATCCATGGGAGACCCAGTACCTC. The rearrangement uses TRBV14 and TRBJ2-5; D is uncertain. The CDR3 consists of 13 residues. V shed 0 bases and J shed 5 bases, with 7 bases lying between them. The germline V gene encodes CDR1 SGHDN and CDR2 FVKESK.